The 26 T cell receptor beta chains reported below all come from one sample, sequenced in a study of metastatic and nonmetastatic thyroid tumors. TCRdb re-called the PCR reads through MiXCR. The table shows roughly 45,000 clones, with about 3.2% occurring only once. Thyroid surgery was performed in patients who had received no treatment beforehand. Sequenced sample: blood. The receptors derive from a female donor with papillary thyroid cancer or a benign thyroid nodule (not recorded which). Some clones in this sample may be carry-over from other donors' samples.

The chain couples TRBV4-2 to TRBJ1-2, with 9 bases that match TRBD1. The CDR3 spans 15 residues. After removal of 4 bases from V and 3 bases from J, the junction contained 6 bases not matched to a gene. The germline V gene has CDR1 LGHNA and CDR2 YNFKEQ. CDR3 residues: CASSLSGTGYYGYTF. Written as DNA, the CDR3 is TGTGCCAGCAGCCTGTCCGGGACAGGGTACTATGGCTACACCTTC.

This clone was detected a few times. This chain links TRBV28 with TRBJ1-6, with D uncertain. This CDR3 region has 15 residues. CDR1 is MDHEN and CDR2 is SYDVKM in the germline V gene. Trimming cost V 7 bases and J 6 bases, with 16 bases left between them. Written as DNA, the CDR3 is TGTGCCAGCACCCTCTTTGGTGCAGGTAATTCACCCCTCCACTTT. As protein: CASTLFGAGNSPLHF. Full variable domain (outside the CDR3, taken from reference TRBV28 and TRBJ1-6): DVKVTQSSRYLVKRTGEKVFLECVQDMDHENMFWYRQDPGLGLRLIYFSYDVKMKEKGDIPEGYSVSREKKERFSLILESASTNQTSMYLCASTLFGAGNSPLHFGNGTRLTVT.

This clone has ten or more counts. The gene calls are TRBV6-1 and TRBJ1-2; a possible D gene is TRBD1 (5 bases). CDR1 is MNHNS, CDR2 SASEGT, per germline. Deletions cut 1 base from V and 6 bases from J, with 12 bases between. The CDR3 covers 14 residues. The DNA for the CDR3 is TGTGCCAGCAGTGAAGGGGGGATCTATGATGGCTACACCTTC. Translated, it gives CASSEGGIYDGYTF.

In the case of this clone: This sequence may be a read error, since a much larger clone differs from it by one base. The gene calls are TRBV5-4 and TRBJ1-1, with no clear D. Looked up from germline, CDR1 is SGHNT and CDR2 is YYREEE (reference sequence). The CDR3 sequence is 12 residues long. The CDR3 bases are TGTGTCAGCAGCTTGGCGAACACTGAAGCTTTCTTT. Protein product: CVSSLANTEAFF.

This clone was seen at least ten times. The identical CDR3 is also encoded by other nucleotide sequences in the sample. The chain links TRBV2 to TRBJ1-1, with unresolved D. Trimming cost V 6 bases and J 5 bases, with 13 bases left between them. The germline gives CDR1 SNHLY, CDR2 FYNNEI. This CDR3 contains 13 residues. The CDR3 DNA sequence: TGTGCCAGCAGCCCGACGGGAAGGACTGAAGCTTTCTTT. It yields the protein CASSPTGRTEAFF.

The table lists this clone with many counts. V usage is TRBV6-1 and J usage is TRBJ1-1, with TRBD1 matching 9 bases. The CDR3 sequence is 13 residues long. Germline V lookup: CDR1 MNHNS, CDR2 SASEGT. Trimming removed 8 bases from V and 4 bases from J; junction bases left unmatched: 5. As DNA, the CDR3 is TGTGCCAGCGGGGACAGGGCGACCACTGAAGCTTTCTTT. Translated: CASGDRATTEAFF.

This clone was counted a few times. The chain joins TRBV6-1 to TRBJ2-6; 8 bases fit TRBD2. The germline V gene encodes CDR1 MNHNS and CDR2 SASEGT. Trimming took 4 bases from V and 0 from J; bases not matched to a gene: 2. This CDR3 contains 16 residues. The chain's CDR3 is CASSGTSGSGANVLTF. In DNA, the CDR3 is TGTGCCAGCAGTGGAACTAGCGGCTCTGGGGCCAACGTCCTGACTTTC.

This clone turned up a few times. The rearrangement links TRBV6-2 or TRBV6-3 to TRBJ1-2; 11 bases map to TRBD1. Germline CDR1 MNHEY, CDR2 SVGEGT. The CDR3 totals 14 residues. Trimming took 2 bases from V and 4 from J; bases not matched to a gene: 0. The CDR3 protein is CASSYGTGGYGYTF. Written as DNA, the CDR3 is TGTGCCAGCAGTTACGGGACAGGGGGCTATGGCTACACCTTC.

The sample holds many counts of this clone. V is TRBV10-3 and J is TRBJ1-1, with 7 bases fitting TRBD1. V dropped 5 bases and J dropped 5; count of bases not matched to a gene: 8. The germline CDR1 and CDR2 sequences are ENHRY and SYGVKD. The CDR3 has 14 residues. CDR3 sequence reads: CAISKTTGETEAFF. DNA for the CDR3: TGTGCCATCAGTAAGACTACAGGGGAGACTGAAGCTTTCTTT.

Notes on this clone: In this CDR3 the conserved last residue, phenylalanine or tryptophan, is missing, so a read error is likely. The chain carries TRBV2 and TRBJ2-5; 7 bases match TRBD2. The CDR3 spans 13 residues. The germline gives CDR1 SNHLY, CDR2 FYNNEI. The CDR3: CVFSPGLGETQYL. Written as DNA, the CDR3 is TGTGTCTTCTCACCCGGACTAGGAGAGACCCAGTACTTG.

This clone was found many times. The chain carries TRBV12-3 or TRBV12-4 and TRBJ2-4, with D possibly matching TRBD2 (6 bases). The V end was cut by 7 bases, the J end by 8 bases, with 21 bases between. The CDR3 covers 15 residues. The CDR3 here is CASTGFRTGEYIQYF. CDR3 sequence (DNA): TGTGCCAGCACCGGCTTCAGGACGGGGGAGTACATTCAGTACTTC.

The table lists this clone with many counts. Compared with germline, one end of the junction differs, possibly owing to a read error. The chain recombines TRBV15 with TRBJ2-3, with D possibly TRBD2 on 6 matching bases. Germline V gene data show CDR1 as LNHNV and CDR2 as YYDKDF (reference sequence). The CDR3 spans 16 residues. CDR3 sequence (DNA): TGTGCCACCAGCAGAGCCACGACAGCGGGCACCGATACGCAGTATTTT. It translates to CATSRATTAGTDTQYF.

This clone showed up just a few times. The V gene is TRBV7-9, the J gene TRBJ2-7; TRBD2 aligns across 8 bases. The CDR3 sequence is 15 residues long. The V and J ends lost 3 bases and 0 bases, in that order; junction bases with no gene match: 4. Germline CDR1 is SEHNR and CDR2 is FQNEAQ (reference sequence). CDR3 sequence reads: CASSFSGASSYEQYF. The DNA of the CDR3 is TGTGCCAGCAGCTTTAGCGGGGCCAGCTCCTACGAGCAGTACTTC.

This clone was seen only a few times. DNA for the CDR3: TGCGCCAGCAGCCACATTAGCGGGAGCTCCTACAATGAGCAGTTCTTC. It specifies CASSHISGSSYNEQFF. The rearrangement joins TRBV5-1 to TRBJ2-1, with TRBD2 identical over 9 bases. The junction had 5 bases not matched to a gene; V was cut back by 4 bases and J by 0 bases. The CDR3 has 16 residues. Looked up from germline, CDR1 is SGHRS and CDR2 is YFSETQ.

This clone was seen only a few times. The CDR3 DNA sequence: TGTGCCAGCAGCTTAACTGGGACTCCGTACACTGAAGCTTTCTTT. Its translation: CASSLTGTPYTEAFF. The chain links TRBV7-3 to TRBJ1-1; maybe TRBD1 (5 bases). CDR1 is SGHTA and CDR2 is FQGTGA in the germline V gene. Between the trimmed V and J ends, which lost 0 bases and 3 bases, there was a span of 11 bases. The CDR3 is 15 residues long.

This clone was counted at least ten times. The rearrangement joins TRBV7-3 to TRBJ2-3, with TRBD2 identical over 11 bases. V shed 1 base and J 5 bases; nucleotides not matched to a gene: 8. The V gene's germline CDR1 is SGHTA and CDR2 FQGTGA. This CDR3 has 17 amino acids. CDR3 in DNA: TGTGCCAGCAGCTTAATCAGGACTAGCGGGCCGGTAGATACGCAGTATTTT. As protein: CASSLIRTSGPVDTQYF.

This clone was detected ten times or more. V gene TRBV11-2 combines with J gene TRBJ2-5; 9 nucleotides agree with TRBD2. Trimming removed 5 bases from V and 1 base from J; junction bases left unmatched: 5. Per germline, CDR1 SGHAT and CDR2 FQNNGV. The CDR3 consists of 15 residues. CDR3 region: CASSPLAGIQETQYF. The CDR3 nucleotides read TGTGCCAGCAGCCCCCTAGCGGGAATCCAAGAGACCCAGTACTTC.

This clone came up many times. The chain links TRBV11-3 to TRBJ2-1, with 10 nucleotides matching TRBD1. Germline-derived CDR1 and CDR2 are SGHNT and YENEEA. The CDR3 runs 15 residues. After removal of 1 base from V and 7 bases from J, the junction contained 4 bases not matched to a gene. Here the CDR3 reads CASSLVGQGGNEQFF. The CDR3 DNA follows: TGTGCCAGCAGCTTAGTCGGACAGGGGGGGAATGAGCAGTTCTTC.

The chain couples TRBV7-9 to TRBJ2-1, with D hard to call. V was shortened by 1 base and J by 7 bases, with 11 bases between the two germline ends. Germline CDR1 and CDR2: SEHNR and FQNEAQ (reference sequence). The CDR3 extends over 14 amino acids. Here the CDR3 reads CASSLGVAGNEQFF. The CDR3 DNA reads TGTGCCAGCAGCTTAGGGGTGGCTGGGAATGAGCAGTTCTTC. Full variable domain (remainder filled in from reference TRBV7-9 and TRBJ2-1): DTGVSQNPRHKITKRGQNVTFRCDPISEHNRLYWYRQTLGQGPEFLTYFQNEAQLEKSRLLSDRFSAERPKGSFSTLEIQRTEQGDSAMYLCASSLGVAGNEQFFGPGTRLTVL.

This clone was recorded at least ten times. J is TRBJ2-3 and V is TRBV10-3, with D tentatively TRBD2 (5 bases). The length of the CDR3 is 16 residues. Per the germline V gene, CDR1 is ENHRY and CDR2 is SYGVKD. V lost 6 bases and J lost 4, with 20 bases in between. The CDR3 nucleotides are TGTGCCATCAGCTTAGGACCAGCCGGAGGATCAGATACGCAGTATTTT. Its translation: CAISLGPAGGSDTQYF.

Ten or more counts support this clone. This chain uses TRBV11-3 with TRBJ1-5, with D perhaps matching TRBD1 (6 bases). The CDR3 is made up of 13 amino acids. The germline gives CDR1 SGHNT, CDR2 YENEEA. The ends were cut back, 3 bases at V and 5 bases at J, with 8 bases in the middle. The CDR3 spells CASSLGADQPQHF. CDR3 sequence (DNA): TGTGCCAGCAGCTTGGGGGCGGATCAGCCCCAGCATTTT.

This chain joins TRBV28 and TRBJ2-2; tentatively, D is TRBD1 (5 bases). V lost 5 bases to trimming and J lost 5 bases, with 15 bases between them. CDR3 length: 15 residues. CDR1 is MDHEN, CDR2 SYDVKM, per germline. The CDR3 reads CASSPMTDLTGELFF. CDR3 coding DNA: TGTGCCAGCAGTCCCATGACAGACCTAACCGGGGAGCTGTTTTTT.

The chain uses TRBV7-9 and TRBJ1-1; the D gene is possibly TRBD1 (5 bases). Germline assignment: CDR1 SEHNR and CDR2 FQNEAQ (reference sequence). The CDR3 covers 14 residues. V lost 8 bases, J lost 1 base, and 14 bases lay in between. The CDR3 nucleotides are TGTGCCAGCCAGGCAGGGCCGCGGAACACTGAAGCTTTCTTT. Translated: CASQAGPRNTEAFF.

The gene calls are TRBV2 and TRBJ2-5; D is uncertain. The germline CDR1 and CDR2 sequences are SNHLY and FYNNEI. V was pared by 3 bases and J by 1 base, with 6 bases between. This CDR3 region has 13 residues. Here the CDR3 reads CASSDGIQETQYF. In DNA, the CDR3 is TGTGCCAGCAGTGATGGCATCCAAGAGACCCAGTACTTC.

There are many counts of this clone. V is TRBV11-2 and J is TRBJ2-1; D assignment may be TRBD1 or TRBD2 (5 bases each). CDR3 length equals 16 residues. V gave up 2 bases and J gave up 7 bases, with 18 bases separating them. Germline V gene lookup returns CDR1 SGHAT and CDR2 FQNNGV. The CDR3 DNA reads TGTGCCAGCAGCTTACGTCTCGGGGACCGATTGAATGAGCAGTTCTTC. Translated: CASSLRLGDRLNEQFF.

In this sample, this clone turned up many times. The chain links TRBV20-1 to TRBJ1-6; tentatively, D is TRBD1 (6 bases). The CDR3 totals 18 residues. The V end was cut by 3 bases, the J end by 11 bases, with 29 bases between. CDR1 and CDR2 from the germline V gene are DFQATT and SNEGSKA (reference sequence). The CDR3 loop reads CSASLPGRGAIRVAPLHF. The DNA for the CDR3 is TGCAGTGCTAGTTTACCGGGACGGGGGGCGATTCGGGTTGCACCCCTCCACTTT.